A selection of T cell receptor beta chains follows, all from one sample in a study of response to subunit inactivated influenza vaccine. TCRdb used MiXCR to reprocess the RT-PCR reads, holding one entry per CDR3 protein. In the table there are about 700,000 distinct CDR3 sequences, roughly 13% of which are singletons. The material sequenced was PBMCs from blood, taken roughly 15 days before vaccination. All receptors derive from a man aged 45-65 years who received an inactivated influenza vaccine. CDR3s include the opening cysteine and the closing phenylalanine or tryptophan. The D gene is left open where the match is weak. Rows give clone size only sometimes, using once, few, many, or a class for an expanded clone.

-	TRBJ1-1	-	TRBV10-2	TGCGCCAGCAGCCCCATAGGCCGGGAAGCTTTCTTT	CASSPIGREAFF
-	TRBJ2-3	-	TRBV4-2	TGTGCCAGCAGCCCGCAGGACTACACAGATACGCAGTATTTT	CASSPQDYTDTQYF
TRBD2	TRBJ2-5	few	TRBV11-2	TGTGCCAGCAGCGGACTAGCGGAGACCCAGTACTTC	CASSGLAETQYF
-	TRBJ1-1	few	TRBV20-1	TGCAGTGCCAGGAAGGACAGTGTAAACACTGAAGCTTTCTTT	CSARKDSVNTEAFF
-	TRBJ1-5	many	TRBV2	TGTGCCAGCGGCGCGGCAGAAAATCAGCCCCAGCATTTT	CASGAAENQPQHF
-	TRBJ2-7	-	TRBV20-1	TGCAGTGCCCGTGGGGCGGACCAATACGAGCAGTACTTC	CSARGADQYEQYF
-	TRBJ2-5	-	TRBV29-1	TGCAGTATCCGGGGGGCAAGGGAGACCCAGTACTTC	CSIRGARETQYF
-	TRBJ2-7	few	TRBV28	TGTGCCAGCAGCCCAAAAAAAGGGACAATTGGGGCTTACGAGCAGTACTTC	CASSPKKGTIGAYEQYF
-	TRBJ1-6	few	TRBV7-9	TGTGCCAGCAGTTTAGACGGTAGTGGATCACCCCTCCACTTT	CASSLDGSGSPLHF
-	TRBJ2-7	-	TRBV4-3	TGCGCCAGCAGCCCACACCGGGACCAGACCTACGAGCAGTACTTC	CASSPHRDQTYEQYF
-	TRBJ2-7	-	TRBV4-1	TGCGCCAGCAGCCAAGAACCCTCGACAGAACTATCCTCCTACGAGCAGTACTTC	CASSQEPSTELSSYEQYF
-	TRBJ1-5	few	TRBV12-3/TRBV12-4	TGTGCCAGCAGTTTTCAAGTCAGCAATCAGCCCCAGCATTTT	CASSFQVSNQPQHF
-	TRBJ2-1	-	TRBV11-2	TGTGCCAGCAGCTTAACCATCGGGGAGATGGAAAATGAGCAGTTCTTC	CASSLTIGEMENEQFF
TRBD1	TRBJ2-2	-	TRBV28	TGTGTCATCTGTGGACAGGGGGCGAATCCACGGGGGAATACCGGGGAGCTGTTTTTT	CVICGQGANPRGNTGELFF
-	TRBJ2-6	-	TRBV5-1	TGCGCCAGCAGCTTGGAGTGGCTTTCGCCTGGGGCCAACGTCCTGACTTTC	CASSLEWLSPGANVLTF
TRBD1	TRBJ2-1	few	TRBV20-1	TGCAGTGCTAGAGACAATCAAAGGAGGACAGGGGTTTACAATGAGCAGTTCTTC	CSARDNQRRTGVYNEQFF
-	TRBJ2-7	-	TRBV2	TGTGCCAGCAGAACCACGGGCTACGAGCAGTACTTC	CASRTTGYEQYF
TRBD2	TRBJ2-5	-	TRBV6-1	TGTGCCAGCAGCTTCAAACGTTTAGCGGGGGGGCTAAAGACCCAGTACTTC	CASSFKRLAGGLKTQYF
TRBD2	TRBJ2-3	-	TRBV30	TGTGCCTGGAGTAAGCGGGGGCTGGATACGCAGTATTTT	CAWSKRGLDTQYF
-	TRBJ1-5	many	TRBV2	TGTGCCAGCAGTGAACAGGGTCTTAATCAGCCCCAGCATTTT	CASSEQGLNQPQHF
TRBD2	TRBJ2-5	-	TRBV29-1	TGCAGCGCCGGGGACCCAGCGGGGAAAGAGACCCAGTACTTC	CSAGDPAGKETQYF
-	TRBJ1-1	-	TRBV3-1	TGTGCCAGCGCCGGGGGGGAGAACACTGAAGCTTTCTTT	CASAGGENTEAFF
TRBD1	TRBJ1-5	many	TRBV12-3/TRBV12-4	TGTGCCAGCAGCGCCCAGGGGGGGGGCTCGAGTCAGCCCCAGCATTTT	CASSAQGGGSSQPQHF
-	TRBJ1-5	few	TRBV15	TGTGCCACCAGCAGAGATTTAGGCGATGGTCAGCCCCAGCATTTT	CATSRDLGDGQPQHF
-	TRBJ2-7	few	TRBV12-3/TRBV12-4	TGTGCCAGCAGTCAAAGAGGCCAGGGGAGGAACGAGCAGTACTTC	CASSQRGQGRNEQYF
TRBD1	TRBJ2-2	-	TRBV7-6	TGTGCCAGCAGCACACCCCTGGGACAGGGGAACACCGGGGAGCTGTTTTTT	CASSTPLGQGNTGELFF
TRBD1	TRBJ2-5	few	TRBV27	TGTGCCAGCAGTTTAAGGACAGGGGGTGGGGGAGAGACCCAGTACTTC	CASSLRTGGGGETQYF
-	TRBJ2-7	few	TRBV2	TGTGCCAGCAACCCACGGAGGGGCCCCTACGAGCAGTACTTC	CASNPRRGPYEQYF
-	TRBJ1-1	few	TRBV11-2	TGTGCCAGCAGCCCCCAAGGGGGGTCGGGTGAAGCTTTCTTT	CASSPQGGSGEAFF
TRBD2	TRBJ2-7	-	TRBV6-2/TRBV6-3	TGTGCCAGCAGTTACGGAGCTAGCGGGGGCTCCTACGAGCAGTACTTC	CASSYGASGGSYEQYF
TRBD2	TRBJ2-2	-	TRBV27	TGTGCCAGCAGACGGACTAGCCTGAACACCGGGGAGCTGTTTTTT	CASRRTSLNTGELFF
-	TRBJ2-1	-	TRBV4-3	TGCGCCAGCAGCCAAGATCGGGTCGGCTCCTACAATGAGCAGTTCTTC	CASSQDRVGSYNEQFF
TRBD1	TRBJ2-5	-	TRBV12-3/TRBV12-4	TGTGCCAGCAGTTTCTCGGCGAGACGGGCAGGGGGGACCCAGTACTTC	CASSFSARRAGGTQYF
-	TRBJ2-2	-	TRBV27	TGTGCCAGCAGTGAACAGGGCTCGAACACCGGGGAGCTGTTTTTT	CASSEQGSNTGELFF
TRBD1	TRBJ2-5	-	TRBV20-1	TGCAGCAATCGGGACAGGGGGTTAGGAGAGACCCAGTACTTC	CSNRDRGLGETQYF
TRBD1	TRBJ1-1	-	TRBV4-3	TGCGCCAGCAGAGGAACAGGGGACACTGAAGCTTTCTTT	CASRGTGDTEAFF
-	TRBJ2-7	-	TRBV29-1	TGCAGCGTAGGTAATAAGGGACGAGACTACGAGCAGTACTTC	CSVGNKGRDYEQYF
-	TRBJ1-6	few	TRBV7-2	TGTGCCAGCAGCTCCCGAGGGAACTATAATTCACCCCTCCACTTT	CASSSRGNYNSPLHF
-	TRBJ2-5	few	TRBV27	TGTGCCAGCAGTTTATGGCTTGGTGGCGGCCAAGAGACCCAGTACTTC	CASSLWLGGGQETQYF
-	TRBJ1-1	-	TRBV29-1	TGCAGCGTTGTTTTATGGGGGAACACTGAAGCTTTCTTT	CSVVLWGNTEAFF
-	TRBJ2-3	few	TRBV12-3/TRBV12-4	TGTGCCAGCTGCCCCGGAGGACGTACAGATACGCAGTATTTT	CASCPGGRTDTQYF
TRBD1	TRBJ2-3	few	TRBV6-2/TRBV6-3	TGTGCCAAAGGGCAGGGGGCATACCCACCTGCCCTAGGGAACACAGATACGCAGTATTTT	CAKGQGAYPPALGNTDTQYF
-	TRBJ2-3	-	TRBV5-1	TGCGCCAGCAGCTCTATGAACCCTAGCACAGATACGCAGTATTTT	CASSSMNPSTDTQYF
TRBD1	TRBJ1-2	-	TRBV4-3	TGCGCCAGCAGCCAAGAAGGGTGGGGACAGGGGGTTAGTGGCTACACCTTC	CASSQEGWGQGVSGYTF
-	TRBJ1-5	many	TRBV7-9	TGTGCCAGCACCATGGGAGGAAATCAGCCCCAGCATTTT	CASTMGGNQPQHF